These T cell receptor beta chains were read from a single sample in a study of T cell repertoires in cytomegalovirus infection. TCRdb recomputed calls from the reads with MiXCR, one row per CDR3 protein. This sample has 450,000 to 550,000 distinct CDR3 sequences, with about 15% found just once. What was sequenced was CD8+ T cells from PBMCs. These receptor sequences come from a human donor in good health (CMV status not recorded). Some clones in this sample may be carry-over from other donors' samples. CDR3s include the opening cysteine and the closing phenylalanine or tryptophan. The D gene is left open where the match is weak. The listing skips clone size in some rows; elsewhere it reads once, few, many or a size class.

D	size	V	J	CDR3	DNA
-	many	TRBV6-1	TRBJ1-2	CASSGMVDNYGYTF	TGTGCCAGCAGTGGGATGGTGGATAACTATGGCTACACCTTC
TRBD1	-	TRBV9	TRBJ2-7	CASSPRPGQLTYEQYF	TGTGCCAGCAGCCCCCGACCGGGACAGTTAACCTACGAGCAGTACTTC
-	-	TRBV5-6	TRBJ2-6	CASSLGGEAGANVLTF	TGTGCCAGCAGCTTGGGGGGGGAAGCTGGGGCCAACGTCCTGACTTTC
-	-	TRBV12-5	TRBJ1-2	CASGWGKANYGYTF	TGTGCTAGTGGTTGGGGCAAAGCTAACTATGGCTACACCTTC
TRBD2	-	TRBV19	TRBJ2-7	CASSRLAGAEDYEQYF	TGTGCCAGTAGTAGGCTAGCGGGAGCAGAAGACTACGAGCAGTACTTC
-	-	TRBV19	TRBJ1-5	CASSTNPLLRGGAGNQPQHF	TGTGCCAGTAGCACAAACCCTCTCTTAAGGGGTGGGGCGGGAAATCAGCCCCAGCATTTT
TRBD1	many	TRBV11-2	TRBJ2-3	CASSTTGGPDTQYF	TGTGCCAGCAGCACTACAGGGGGCCCAGATACGCAGTATTTT
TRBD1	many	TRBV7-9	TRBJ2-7	CASSLTQGARREQYF	TGTGCCAGCAGCTTAACACAGGGGGCGCGACGCGAGCAGTACTTC
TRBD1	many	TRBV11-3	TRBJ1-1	CASSISGTGSSEAFF	TGTGCCAGCAGCATCTCCGGGACAGGGAGCTCTGAAGCTTTCTTT
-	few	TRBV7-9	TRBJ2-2	CASSLEAGVPPGELFF	TGTGCCAGCAGCTTAGAGGCAGGGGTGCCCCCCGGGGAGCTGTTTTTT
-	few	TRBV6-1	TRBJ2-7	CASSEGRGTHEQYF	TGTGCCAGCAGTGAAGGGAGGGGAACGCACGAGCAGTACTTC
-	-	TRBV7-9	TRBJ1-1	CASSPREGTEAFF	TGTGCCAGCAGCCCGCGGGAGGGCACTGAAGCTTTCTTT
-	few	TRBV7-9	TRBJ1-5	CASTSSGEVNQPQHF	TGTGCCAGCACCTCCTCGGGCGAGGTCAATCAGCCCCAGCATTTT
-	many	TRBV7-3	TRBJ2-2	CASSLPSAAVNTGELFF	TGTGCCAGCAGCCTACCTTCGGCGGCCGTGAACACCGGGGAGCTGTTTTTT
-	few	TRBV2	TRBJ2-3	CASSAWGADTQYF	TGTGCCAGCAGTGCTTGGGGTGCAGATACGCAGTATTTT
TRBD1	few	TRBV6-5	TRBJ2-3	CASRALGTGATDTQYF	TGTGCCAGCCGAGCACTAGGGACAGGGGCCACAGATACGCAGTATTTT
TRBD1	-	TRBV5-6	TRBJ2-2	CASSFGTGPTNTGELFF	TGTGCCAGCAGCTTTGGGACAGGGCCAACTAACACCGGGGAGCTGTTTTTT
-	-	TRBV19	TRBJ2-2	CASTPAGSSGELFF	TGTGCCAGTACCCCTGCAGGATCCTCCGGGGAGCTGTTTTTT